This TCR beta chain stems from a study of shared clonotypes between healthy human individuals. Sequencing used immunoSEQ multiplex PCR; TCRdb keeps in-frame clones, though not all of them. This sample has 650,000 to 700,000 clones, with 90% found just once. The V end was cut by 5 bases, the J end by 7 bases, with 20 bases between. The CDR3 is made up of 15 amino acids. Germline lookup yields CDR1 MNHEY and CDR2 SMNVEV (reference sequence). The chain employs TRBV27 and TRBJ2-5, with D possibly being TRBD1 or TRBD2 (5 bases each). The clonotype was recovered from a man aged 18-30 years in good health. Some clones in this sample may be carry-over from other donors' samples. The sequenced sample consisted of memory CD8+ T cells from PBMCs. The sample's subset: CD45RO+ cells pooled with CCR7-negative TemRA cells. DNA of the CDR3: TGTGCCAGCAGTCATACCGGGGCCAGCGAGGGGACCCAGTACTTC. Translating it yields CASSHTGASEGTQYF.